This is a list of T cell receptor beta chains from one sample in a study of T cell changes during pregnancy in multiple sclerosis. Generated by immunoSEQ multiplex PCR, the TCRdb table keeps only in-frame clones and is missing some. The repertoire consists of 85,000 to 130,000 clones, with around 93% occurring once and the leading ten covering over 0.8%. The source was peripheral blood, collected before pregnancy. The receptors shown here come from a female donor with multiple sclerosis, enrolled in a pregnancy study. Each CDR3 is given with its conserved first and last residue. The order of the fields is clone size, V gene, J gene, CDR3 protein. Not every row has a clone size; where given, it reads once, few, many or a size class.

clone size: NA; V gene: TRBV4-1; J gene: TRBJ1-1; CDR3 protein: CASSQDQGGNTEAFF
clone size: NA; V gene: TRBV6-1; J gene: TRBJ2-5; CDR3 protein: CASSPQIIQETQYF
clone size: NA; V gene: TRBV7-2; J gene: TRBJ2-7; CDR3 protein: CASSLLGLSTLKGYEQYF
clone size: NA; V gene: TRBV19; J gene: TRBJ1-5; CDR3 protein: CASSTRRSEPQHF
clone size: NA; V gene: TRBV10-2; J gene: TRBJ2-1; CDR3 protein: CASSAGIAGGREQFF
clone size: once; V gene: TRBV7-9; J gene: TRBJ2-4; CDR3 protein: CASSASGGLAKNIQYF
clone size: NA; V gene: TRBV21-1; J gene: TRBJ2-2; CDR3 protein: CARVGTSGSRGGELFF
clone size: NA; V gene: TRBV5-8; J gene: TRBJ1-5; CDR3 protein: CASSARQGLSNQPQHF
clone size: NA; V gene: TRBV28; J gene: TRBJ1-5; CDR3 protein: CASRGQGNQPQHF
clone size: once; V gene: TRBV27; J gene: TRBJ2-2; CDR3 protein: CASRAGDGELFF
clone size: NA; V gene: TRBV30; J gene: TRBJ2-6; CDR3 protein: CAWRNRDRGQSILTF
clone size: NA; V gene: TRBV30; J gene: TRBJ1-1; CDR3 protein: CAWSLDSNTEAFF
clone size: NA; V gene: TRBV18; J gene: TRBJ2-1; CDR3 protein: CASSSGLGYNEQFF
clone size: NA; V gene: TRBV9; J gene: TRBJ1-4; CDR3 protein: CASSLGTDNEKLFF
clone size: NA; V gene: TRBV5-1; J gene: TRBJ2-1; CDR3 protein: CASWDRGGNEQFF
clone size: once; V gene: TRBV7-9; J gene: TRBJ2-7; CDR3 protein: CASSLGGREQYF
clone size: few; V gene: TRBV5-4; J gene: TRBJ2-5; CDR3 protein: CASSLDRKETQYF
clone size: NA; V gene: TRBV19; J gene: TRBJ2-7; CDR3 protein: CASSPGQGAYEQYF
clone size: NA; V gene: TRBV18; J gene: TRBJ2-1; CDR3 protein: CASSPGGYNEQFF
clone size: NA; V gene: TRBV2; J gene: TRBJ2-2; CDR3 protein: CASSGAGDNTGELFF
clone size: NA; V gene: TRBV11-2; J gene: TRBJ1-1; CDR3 protein: CASSFSLLVAFF
clone size: NA; V gene: TRBV4-3; J gene: TRBJ2-3; CDR3 protein: CASSQDSGSTDTQYF
clone size: NA; V gene: TRBV19; J gene: TRBJ2-5; CDR3 protein: CASSTHQGVETQYF
clone size: NA; V gene: TRBV6-1; J gene: TRBJ2-7; CDR3 protein: CASSESVTSFHEQYF
clone size: NA; V gene: TRBV28; J gene: TRBJ1-2; CDR3 protein: CASSPGTGTGYTF
clone size: NA; V gene: TRBV5-1; J gene: TRBJ2-7; CDR3 protein: CASSLTSRGAGEQYF
clone size: NA; V gene: TRBV6-1; J gene: TRBJ2-7; CDR3 protein: CASSEEAGGVYEQYF
clone size: once; V gene: TRBV4-1; J gene: TRBJ2-7; CDR3 protein: CASSQDHRPPEQYF
clone size: NA; V gene: TRBV5-4; J gene: TRBJ2-1; CDR3 protein: CASSSLRFNEQFF
clone size: NA; V gene: TRBV11-2; J gene: TRBJ1-1; CDR3 protein: CASSQTTASEAFF